This record covers a single T cell receptor beta chain. This entry is derived from a study of PD-L1 blockade in urothelial cancer. Background on the study: Males with urothelial cancer arising in the bladder constituted about 90% of the roughly 30 patients. Prior regimens of chemotherapy numbered 0 to 3 per patient. Blood was tested 3 weeks (second dose) and 6 weeks into treatment. Blood gave a median around 140,000 T cells.

Profiling relied on immunoSEQ multiplex PCR, and the TCRdb table lists in-frame clones only, not all of them. The sample has around 87,000 clones, 75% to 90% seen once. The germline V gene encodes CDR1 SGDLS and CDR2 YYNGEE. This CDR3 is built from 16 residues. The germline V and J ends were trimmed by 0 bases and 1 base, with 8 bases remaining between them. Time point specified: peripheral blood 6 weeks after treatment start. The rearrangement uses TRBV9 and TRBJ2-6; D gene ambiguous. The input for sequencing was PBMCs, taken around atezolizumab (anti-PD-L1) treatment. The sequence came from a man between 70 and 80 years old with urothelial cancer. The CDR3 is CASSVAGRSGANVLTF. The CDR3 DNA follows: TGTGCCAGCAGCGTAGCTGGCAGATCTGGGGCCAACGTCCTGACTTTC.